Listed below are T cell receptor beta chains from one sample, sequenced in a study of shared clonotypes between healthy human individuals. Profiled with immunoSEQ multiplex PCR; TCRdb holds only in-frame clones, not every one. The sample yields roughly 1,800,000 clones, over 85% seen once. Sequenced material: naive CD8+ T cells sorted from blood. These receptors all come from a man between 18 and 35 years old in good health. Each CDR3 is given with its conserved first and last residue. The D gene is left open where the match is weak. Expanded clones get a size class; other rows say once, few or many, or leave the size out.

D: TRBD1; J: TRBJ1-5; V: TRBV29-1; size: NA; CDR3: CSVGEGADQPQHF; DNA: TGCAGCGTTGGGGAGGGGGCTGATCAGCCCCAGCATTTT
D: NA; J: TRBJ2-7; V: TRBV6-6; size: once; CDR3: CASNPGTVGYEQYF; DNA: TGTGCCAGCAATCCCGGGACTGTCGGTTACGAGCAGTACTTC
D: NA; J: TRBJ1-2; V: TRBV5-4; size: NA; CDR3: CASSVSGEGYTF; DNA: TGTGCCAGCAGCGTTTCAGGGGAGGGCTACACCTTC
D: TRBD2; J: TRBJ2-4; V: TRBV4-1; size: NA; CDR3: CASSQDVAGGRGKNIQYF; DNA: TGCGCCAGCAGCCAGGATGTAGCGGGAGGGCGGGGCAAAAACATTCAGTACTTC
D: TRBD1; J: TRBJ2-3; V: TRBV28; size: NA; CDR3: CASSSTGGTDTQYF; DNA: TGTGCCAGCAGTTCAACAGGGGGAACAGATACGCAGTATTTT
D: TRBD1; J: TRBJ2-5; V: TRBV11-2; size: NA; CDR3: CASSPTNPGQVEETQYF; DNA: TGTGCCAGCAGCCCTACCAACCCGGGACAGGTAGAAGAGACCCAGTACTTC
D: NA; J: TRBJ2-7; V: TRBV4-1; size: NA; CDR3: CASSQKEGYEQYF; DNA: TGCGCCAGCAGCCAAAAGGAGGGGTACGAGCAGTACTTC
D: NA; J: TRBJ2-7; V: TRBV28; size: NA; CDR3: CASREGGTTYEQYF; DNA: TGTGCCAGCCGCGAGGGGGGGACCACCTACGAGCAGTACTTC
D: TRBD2; J: TRBJ2-3; V: TRBV28; size: NA; CDR3: CASSPTTSGTLTDTQYF; DNA: TGTGCCAGCAGCCCGACGACTAGCGGGACTCTAACAGATACGCAGTATTTT
D: TRBD2; J: TRBJ2-7; V: TRBV7-9; size: NA; CDR3: CASSLGWGTSGSGQYF; DNA: TGTGCCAGCAGCTTAGGATGGGGGACTAGCGGGAGCGGGCAGTACTTC
D: NA; J: TRBJ2-3; V: TRBV7-9; size: NA; CDR3: CASSLAPTYSSRADTQYF; DNA: TGTGCCAGCAGCTTAGCGCCCACGTACAGTTCTCGCGCAGATACGCAGTATTTT
D: NA; J: TRBJ2-6; V: TRBV5-6; size: NA; CDR3: CASSWAISGANVLTF; DNA: TGTGCCAGCAGCTGGGCTATCTCTGGGGCCAACGTCCTGACTTTC
D: NA; J: TRBJ2-7; V: TRBV7-6; size: NA; CDR3: CASSSNRDLDEQYF; DNA: TGTGCCAGCAGCTCAAACAGGGACCTAGACGAGCAGTACTTC
D: NA; J: TRBJ2-1; V: TRBV9; size: NA; CDR3: CASSVVGGPTYNEQFF; DNA: TGTGCCAGCAGCGTAGTCGGCGGGCCAACCTACAATGAGCAGTTCTTC
D: TRBD1; J: TRBJ2-7; V: TRBV11-2; size: NA; CDR3: CASSFGTETYEQYF; DNA: TGTGCCAGCAGCTTCGGGACAGAGACCTACGAGCAGTACTTC